A selection of T cell receptor beta chains follows, all from one sample in a study of CD8 T cells in Susac syndrome. TCRdb used MiXCR to reprocess the immunoSEQ multiplex PCR reads, holding one entry per CDR3 protein. The sample yields about 200,000 distinct CDR3 sequences, roughly 94% seen once. The specimen was CD4+ T cells from PBMCs. The receptor source for this set is a human donor in good health. Each CDR3 is given with its conserved first and last residue. Fields, in order: V gene, J gene, D gene, CDR3 protein. The D gene is left open where the match is weak.

TRBV20-1	TRBJ2-7	NA	CSATQGGGISYEQYF
TRBV12-3/TRBV12-4	TRBJ1-4	TRBD1	CASSQTGNNEKLFF
TRBV20-1	TRBJ2-3	NA	CSARGRLERSTDTQYF
TRBV28	TRBJ2-5	NA	CASSWTNQETQYF
TRBV20-1	TRBJ2-3	NA	CSARSGGSLPDTQYF
TRBV20-1	TRBJ2-5	TRBD1	CSAIRGQLQETQYF
TRBV2	TRBJ1-2	NA	CASSEWGSYGYTF
TRBV14	TRBJ1-2	TRBD1	CASSQRQGLDYGYTF
TRBV12-3/TRBV12-4	TRBJ1-1	NA	CASTPTENTEAFF
TRBV29-1	TRBJ2-5	TRBD2	CSVEGGRAQETQYF
TRBV20-1	TRBJ2-5	TRBD2	CSARETSGQETQYF
TRBV5-1	TRBJ1-1	NA	CASSLARWEAEAFF
TRBV24-1	TRBJ2-1	TRBD2	CATSDWGLAYNEQFF
TRBV3-1	TRBJ2-3	NA	CASSQTTDTQYF
TRBV29-1	TRBJ1-2	TRBD1	CSVRTGGNYGYTF
TRBV29-1	TRBJ1-2	NA	CSVVVTDYGYTF
TRBV18	TRBJ1-2	NA	CASSPGEQNYGYTF
TRBV28	TRBJ2-5	NA	CASSSGTATQTQYF